This T cell receptor (beta chain) originates from a study of blood T cell repertoires in COVID-19. Study information: The United States, Italy and Spain were the sources of the acute and convalescent COVID-19 samples. In each case, the material was cDNA or gDNA derived from T cells, B-cell-depleted T cells, or PBMCs.

Unmatched junction bases numbered 15, after V lost 7 bases and J lost 0 bases. CDR3 size: 20 residues. Germline V gene data show CDR1 as LNHDA and CDR2 as SQIVND (reference sequence). Authors' methods: Estimation of nucleated cell counts relied on the amplification of reference gene primers. The method was immunoSEQ multiplex PCR; TCRdb's version includes in-frame clones alone and lacks a portion of them. D and trimming were read from the DNA, whereas the V and J calls and clone size are those reported in that table. This sample has roughly 280,000 clones; about 85% occur once, and the top ten carry around 3.6%.

This sequence joins TRBV19 and TRBJ2-2, with 12 bases identical to TRBD2. This sequence was found in a man in his late teens or twenties with active or convalescent COVID-19. The sample comprised peripheral blood. CDR3 DNA: TGTGCCAGTACCATCCCCTTACTAGCGGGAGGTCCCCCGAACACCGGGGAGCTGTTTTTT. Protein sequence: CASTIPLLAGGPPNTGELFF.